The clone carrying this TCR beta chain was detected ten times or more. Its antigen is not known. J lost 1 base, V lost 0 bases, and 3 bases had no gene match. The germline V gene encodes CDR1 SGDLS and CDR2 YYNGEE. CDR3 length: 16 amino acids. This sample was taken from a study of T-cell reconstitution after alpha-beta-depleted transplantation in children. Study findings and constraints: T-cell numbers and diversity one year post-transplant derived largely from freshly generated T cells. It was reported that alpha-beta T cells came from several hundred expanded graft clones (about two months after transplant). Surviving recipient T cells and intrathymic progenitors accounted for some patients' high TCRbeta diversity at day 60.

Preparation of the TCRbeta library was carried out with unique molecular identifiers. TCRdb re-analysed the PCR reads in MiXCR, keeping a single row per CDR3 protein. The table shows over 200,000 distinct CDR3 sequences, with under 13% occurring only once. The V call is TRBV9, the J call TRBJ2-7; 11 bases are shared with TRBD2. The specimen was PBMCs, collected before TCRalphabeta/CD19-depleted stem cell transplant. The TCR originated in a child younger than two with acute myeloid leukemia, due to receive a stem cell transplant. The CDR3 DNA is TGTGCCAGCAGCGTAGGGACTAGCGGGCCTTCCTACGAGCAGTACTTC. This gives the protein CASSVGTSGPSYEQYF.